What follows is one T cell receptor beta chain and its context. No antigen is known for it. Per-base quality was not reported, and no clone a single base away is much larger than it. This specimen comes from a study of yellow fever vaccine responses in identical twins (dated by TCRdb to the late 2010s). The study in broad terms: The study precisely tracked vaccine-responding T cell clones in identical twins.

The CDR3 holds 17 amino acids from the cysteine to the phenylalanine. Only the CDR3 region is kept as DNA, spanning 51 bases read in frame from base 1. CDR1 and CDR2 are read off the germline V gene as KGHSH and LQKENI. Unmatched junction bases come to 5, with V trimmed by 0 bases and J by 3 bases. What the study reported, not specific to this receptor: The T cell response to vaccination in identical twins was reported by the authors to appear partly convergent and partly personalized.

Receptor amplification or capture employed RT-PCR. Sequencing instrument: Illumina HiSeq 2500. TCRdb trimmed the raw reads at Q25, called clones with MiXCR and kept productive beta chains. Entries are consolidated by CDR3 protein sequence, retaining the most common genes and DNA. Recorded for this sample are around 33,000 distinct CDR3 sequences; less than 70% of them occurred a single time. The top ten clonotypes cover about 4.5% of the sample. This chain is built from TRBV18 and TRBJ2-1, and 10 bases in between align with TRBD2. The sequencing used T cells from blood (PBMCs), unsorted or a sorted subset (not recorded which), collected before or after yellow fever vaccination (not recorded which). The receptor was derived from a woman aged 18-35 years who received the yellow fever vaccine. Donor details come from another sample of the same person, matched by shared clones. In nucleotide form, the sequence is TGTGCCAGCTCACCACCGACCGGACTAGCGGACTACAATGAGCAGTTCTTC. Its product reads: CASSPPTGLADYNEQFF.